This T cell receptor (beta chain) stems from a study of monozygotic twins with inflammatory bowel disease. The study, taken as a whole, reports: No separation of different T cell subtypes was possible.

The CDR3 covers 11 residues. CDR1 MNHEY and CDR2 SMNVEV come from the germline V gene (reference sequence). Total RNA amounting to approximately 3,300 ng went into each TCR library. A 6-nucleotide sample barcode was carried by the UMIs, which template switching added. TCRdb re-called the 5' RACE reads and gives one entry per CDR3 protein, without DNA. This sample's clone table lists 420,000 or so distinct CDR3 sequences. With respect to this clonotype: Antigen specificity is unknown.

This TCR came from a human donor with ulcerative colitis or Crohn's disease, or a healthy co-twin of an affected twin (not recorded which). Sequenced: blood. The J gene is TRBJ2-7, the V gene TRBV27. The CDR3 sequence is CASWDHYEQYF.